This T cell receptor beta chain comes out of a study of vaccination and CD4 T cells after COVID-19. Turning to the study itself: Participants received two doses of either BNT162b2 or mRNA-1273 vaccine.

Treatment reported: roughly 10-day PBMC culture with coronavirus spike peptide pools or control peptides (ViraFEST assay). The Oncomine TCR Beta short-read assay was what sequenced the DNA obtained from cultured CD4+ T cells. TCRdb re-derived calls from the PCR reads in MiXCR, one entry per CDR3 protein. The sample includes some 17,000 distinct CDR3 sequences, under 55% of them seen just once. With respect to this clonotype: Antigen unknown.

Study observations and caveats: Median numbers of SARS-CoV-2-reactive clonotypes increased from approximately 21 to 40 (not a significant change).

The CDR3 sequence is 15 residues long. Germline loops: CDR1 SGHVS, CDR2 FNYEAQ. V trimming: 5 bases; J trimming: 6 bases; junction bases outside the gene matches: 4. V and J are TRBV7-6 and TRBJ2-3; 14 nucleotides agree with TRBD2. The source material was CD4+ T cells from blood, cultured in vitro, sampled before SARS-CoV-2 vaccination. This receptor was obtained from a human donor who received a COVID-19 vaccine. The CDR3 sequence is CASSLRTSGGDTQYF. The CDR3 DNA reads TGTGCCAGCAGCCTACGGACTAGCGGGGGGGATACGCAGTATTTT. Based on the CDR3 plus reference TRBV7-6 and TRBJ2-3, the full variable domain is GAGVSQSPRYKVTKRGQDVALRCDPISGHVSLYWYRQALGQGPEFLTYFNYEAQQDKSGLPNDRFSAERPEGSISTLTIQRTEQRDSAMYRCASSLRTSGGDTQYFGPGTRLTVL.